This T cell receptor beta chain is drawn from a study of control samples from healthy donors and cancer patients (dated by TCRdb to the early 2020s). The library was built by means of the immunoSEQ multiplex PCR assay. TCRdb retrieved this table from immuneACCESS and kept in-frame rearrangements only. Not all clones are present; in checked studies, unresolved V genes account for under half, and no reason is known for the remainder. The sample has 130,000 or so clones on record, more than 80% of them singletons. Around 7.3% of the sample is in the top ten clones. The count of this clone is one. Its specific antigen is unknown. Base qualities are missing; no much larger clone stands one base away. The specimen sequenced was blood. This sequence originates from a man younger than 35 in good health.

The bases read TGTGCCAGCAGCTTAGTAGTCGCTTGGGGCATTCAGTACTTC. It codes for CASSLVVAWGIQYF. The chain was built from TRBV7-2 and TRBJ2-4; the D gene cannot be resolved reliably. The CDR1 and CDR2 encoded by the germline V gene are SGHTA and FQGNSA. The CDR3 contains 14 residues, cysteine and phenylalanine counted. Just CDR3 DNA is preserved here, 42 bases in frame from base 1. The V end loses 1 base and the J end loses 9 bases, and a stretch of 13 bases separates them.